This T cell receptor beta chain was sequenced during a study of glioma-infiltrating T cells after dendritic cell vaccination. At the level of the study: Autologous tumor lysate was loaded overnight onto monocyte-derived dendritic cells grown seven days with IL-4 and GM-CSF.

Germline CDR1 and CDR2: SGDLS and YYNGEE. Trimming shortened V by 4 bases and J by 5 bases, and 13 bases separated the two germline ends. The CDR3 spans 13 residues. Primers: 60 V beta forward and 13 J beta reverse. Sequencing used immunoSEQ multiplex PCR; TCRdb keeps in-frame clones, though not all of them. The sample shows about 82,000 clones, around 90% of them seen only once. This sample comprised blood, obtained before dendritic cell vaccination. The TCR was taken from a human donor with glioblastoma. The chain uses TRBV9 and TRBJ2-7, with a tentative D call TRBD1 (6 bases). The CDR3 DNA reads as TGTGCCAGCAGCCCCCACCGGGACAACGAGCAGTACTTC. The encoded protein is CASSPHRDNEQYF.